The clone carrying this TCR beta chain was picked up a small number of times. Its antigen is unknown. The record originates from a study of T cell responses to AZD1222 COVID-19 vaccine. Assay: immunoSEQ multiplex PCR; the TCRdb copy retains only in-frame clones and omits some. The sample lists 80,000 to 95,000 clones; approximately 90% were seen once. Overall study results and limits: Repertoire sampling was restricted to post-peak T cell response timepoints. Donors were chiefly white British, with a greater number of females, and clonal diversity was perhaps underestimated.

CDR1 SGHAT and CDR2 FQNNGV come from the germline V gene. V was pared by 5 bases and J by 7 bases, with 11 bases of the junction left unmatched. The CDR3 has 15 residues. This TCR derives from an adult in good health. This chain connects TRBV11-2 to TRBJ2-7, with 10 bases matching TRBD2. The input for sequencing was peripheral blood, taken on day 0 of MenACWY control vaccination. The CDR3 DNA follows: TGTGCCAGCAGCCCCTTAGCGGGAGGACGGAGGGAGCAGTACTTC. This translates into CASSPLAGGRREQYF.